This T cell receptor (beta chain) was sequenced for a study of graft-versus-host responses after intestinal transplantation. A word on this clone: Its antigen is undetermined.

Study observations and caveats: Peak levels of circulating GvH clones tracked with early post-transplant HvG declines. Patients who carried graft-donor T cell macrochimerism also had high graft-versus-host to host-versus-graft clonal ratios in their allografts.

The CDR3 is made up of 14 amino acids. Germline loops: CDR1 MNHNY, CDR2 SVGAGI (reference sequence). Between the trimmed V and J ends, which lost 3 bases and 3 bases, there was a span of 11 bases. Measured with immunoSEQ multiplex PCR; TCRdb has only the in-frame clones, and not every one. The sample shows roughly 110,000 clones, over 85% of them seen only once. The TCR sequence derives from a human donor who was the organ donor for an intestinal transplant. Specimen: unstimulated CD4+ T cells sorted from spleen or lymph node cells, collected before transplant. The rearrangement links TRBV6-6 to TRBJ1-2; D is undetermined. CDR3 nucleotides: TGTGCCAGCAGTTATTGGAGGGTCGACTATGGCTACACCTTC. Translation: CASSYWRVDYGYTF.